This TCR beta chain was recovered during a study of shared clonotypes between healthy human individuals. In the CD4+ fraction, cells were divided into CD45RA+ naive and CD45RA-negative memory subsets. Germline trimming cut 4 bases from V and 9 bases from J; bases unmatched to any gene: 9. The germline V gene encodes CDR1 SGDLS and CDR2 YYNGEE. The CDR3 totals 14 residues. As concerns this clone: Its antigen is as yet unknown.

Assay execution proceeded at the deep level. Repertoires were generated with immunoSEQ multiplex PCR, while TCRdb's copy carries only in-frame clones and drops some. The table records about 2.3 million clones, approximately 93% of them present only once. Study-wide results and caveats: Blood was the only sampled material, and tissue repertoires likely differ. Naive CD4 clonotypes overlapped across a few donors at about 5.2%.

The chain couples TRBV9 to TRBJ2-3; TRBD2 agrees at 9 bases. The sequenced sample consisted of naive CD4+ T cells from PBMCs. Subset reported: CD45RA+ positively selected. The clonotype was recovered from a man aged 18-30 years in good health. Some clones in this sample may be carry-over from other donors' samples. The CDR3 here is CASSSGGRAQTQYF. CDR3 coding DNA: TGTGCCAGCAGCAGCGGCGGGAGGGCCCAAACGCAGTATTTT.